This TCR beta chain was sequenced during a study of spatial heterogeneity in lung cancer (dated by TCRdb to the late 2010s). The study in broad terms: More beta-chain than alpha-chain transcripts were consistently detected, likely reflecting higher beta-chain transcript abundance. Both alpha and beta chains were TCR-sequenced in samples taken at surgery, namely 220 tumor regions, approximately 63 matched nontumor lung samples and 45 to 60 PBMC samples. TCR repertoire features were related to nonsynonymous mutation counts determined by whole-exome sequencing of tumor tissue. In the raw uncorrected reads, each unique combination of TCR and UMI appeared more than ten times on average. The study quantitatively compared TCR alpha and beta repertoires across multiple tumor regions, matched nontumor lung and blood in non-small cell lung cancer. The paper's findings and limits, for the study overall: Confirming at a functional level the hypothesis that regional TCRs recognize regional mutations was considered to require additional single-cell paired TCR alpha and beta sequencing. Ubiquitous expanded tumor TCRs were detected in blood more often at tumor resection than at routine follow-up.

This sample's time point label indicates: sample taken at primary tumor resection. Donors were under 95 patients with early-stage, untreated non-small cell lung cancer from the lung TRACERx cohort. For TCR sequencing, whole RNA was extracted from tumor and nontumor lung tissue, or from cryopreserved PBMC samples, and no cell sorting was done. A patient was chosen for TCR sequencing only when enough RNA was available from at least two tumor regions. In this sample, this clonotype turned up many times. Its antigen target is currently unknown. Base-call qualities are not available, and no considerably larger clone is one nucleotide away. Libraries were built with 5' RACE. Sequencing was carried out with a NextSeq 500. In the TCR library protocol, a unique molecular identifier was attached to each TCR cDNA molecule so that PCR and sequencing errors could be corrected. The published analysis was carried out like this. TCR identification, UMI-based error correction and CDR3 extraction were all carried out with Decombinator tools. Expanded TCRs were defined as those above a frequency of 2 per 1,000, corresponding to the top 1% of the tumor frequency distribution. Each repertoire was subsampled 100 times to 5,000 TCRs, after which Renyi diversity was computed with the R vegan package. To build CDR3 similarity networks, amino acid triplet string-kernel similarity was used, and CDR3s were connected when their pairwise similarity was above 0.82. TCRdb passed the public sequencing reads through fastp at Q25 and MiXCR, retaining productive beta sequences. Rows with a matching CDR3 protein are joined into one entry that keeps the most common DNA and genes. The V and J calls were determined by TCRdb, not by the authors. In all, the sample holds more than 60,000 distinct CDR3 sequences, and roughly 8% of those were seen once. The biggest ten clones account for roughly 7% of the sample.

At the junction V is shortened by 3 bases and J by 5 bases, with 12 bases in between. Via the germline V gene, CDR1 is KGHDR and CDR2 SFDVKD. Reading from cysteine to phenylalanine, the CDR3 counts 14 amino acids. The kept DNA is CDR3 alone, 42 bases in frame from the first base. Sequenced here: PBMCs, sampled at surgery. The receptor was derived from a male donor with early-stage non-small cell lung cancer. The sequence links TRBV24-1 to TRBJ2-5; a tentative D match to TRBD1 spans 6 bases. For the CDR3, the sequence is CATSDPGDRETQYF. The DNA sequence is as follows: TGTGCCACCAGTGATCCAGGGGACCGGGAGACCCAGTACTTC.